One and the same sample provided the 22 T cell receptor beta chains below, sequenced in a study of blood T cell repertoires in COVID-19. Here immunoSEQ multiplex PCR was the method, and the copy in TCRdb shows in-frame clones only, minus some. This table has approximately 400,000 clones, under 85% appearing once. Input material: PBMCs or T cells enriched from blood (not recorded which). All receptors derive from a woman aged 45-65 years who had recovered from COVID-19.

The chain joins TRBV19 to TRBJ2-1; 7 positions agree with TRBD1. The CDR3 length is 14 residues. Per germline, CDR1 LNHDA and CDR2 SQIVND (reference sequence). V dropped 3 bases and J dropped 6; count of bases not matched to a gene: 5. The CDR3 bases are TGTGCCAGTAGTATCATCGACAGGGCCAATGAGCAGTTCTTC. It yields the protein CASSIIDRANEQFF.

The count of this clone is one. The J gene is TRBJ1-1, the V gene TRBV5-4; 8 nucleotides align to TRBD1. The CDR3 spans 15 residues. Germline-derived CDR1 and CDR2 are SGHNT and YYREEE (reference sequence). Losses at the gene ends were 1 base for V and 0 bases for J; bases not matched to a gene: 2. CDR3 bases: TGTGCCAGCAGCTTGAGGGACAGGATGAACACTGAAGCTTTCTTT. Amino acid sequence: CASSLRDRMNTEAFF.

J is TRBJ1-4 and V is TRBV19, with 10 bases fitting TRBD1. Germline V gene sequence: CDR1 LNHDA, CDR2 SQIVND (reference sequence). The V and J ends lost 6 bases and 5 bases, in that order; junction bases with no gene match: 9. The length of the CDR3 is 16 residues. The DNA for the CDR3 is TGTGCCAGTAGCCGGGACAGGGGCTCTTTGAATGAAAAACTGTTTTTT. It codes for CASSRDRGSLNEKLFF.

CDR3 coding DNA: TGCAGCGTGCTACCCCTTGAACTAGCGGGGCACCAAGAGACCCAGTACTTC. The encoded protein is CSVLPLELAGHQETQYF. The V and J genes are TRBV29-1 and TRBJ2-5, with 10 positions matching TRBD2. This CDR3 region has 17 residues. V dropped 6 bases and J dropped 0; count of bases not matched to a gene: 13. Germline V gene data show CDR1 as SQVTM and CDR2 as ANQGSEA.

The rearrangement links TRBV6-5 to TRBJ1-5, with D hard to call. Trimming stripped 4 bases from V and 0 bases from J, with 4 bases between. Germline V lookup: CDR1 MNHEY, CDR2 SVGAGI. The CDR3 runs to 13 residues. CDR3 amino acids: CASSFYSNQPQHF. The CDR3 DNA follows: TGTGCCAGCAGTTTTTATAGCAATCAGCCCCAGCATTTT.

This chain connects TRBV3-1 (or the pseudogene TRBV3-2) to TRBJ1-5, with TRBD1 matching over 12 bases. V dropped 4 bases and J dropped 9; count of bases not matched to a gene: 4. CDR3 length equals 14 residues. The germline V gene has CDR1 LGHDT and CDR2 YNNKEL (reference sequence). The CDR3 nucleotides read TGTGCCAGCAGCCCGGGACAGGGGGCATTGCCCCAGCATTTT. Translation: CASSPGQGALPQHF.

The J gene is TRBJ2-1, the V gene TRBV19; perhaps TRBD2 as D (5 bases). Trimming pared 6 bases from V and 0 bases from J, leaving 12 bases between. This CDR3 region has 15 residues. Germline CDR1 reads LNHDA; CDR2 reads SQIVND (reference sequence). The CDR3 loop reads CASRELGRSYNEQFF. The CDR3 DNA is TGTGCCAGTAGGGAACTAGGGCGCTCCTACAATGAGCAGTTCTTC. Complete variable domain (other parts from reference TRBV19 and TRBJ2-1): DGGITQSPKYLFRKEGQNVTLSCEQNLNHDAMYWYRQDPGQGLRLIYYSQIVNDFQKGDIAEGYSVSREKKESFPLTVTSAQKNPTAFYLCASRELGRSYNEQFFGPGTRLTVL.

The count of this clone is one. This rearrangement joins TRBV7-2 to TRBJ1-1, with TRBD1 identical over 8 bases. The CDR3 has 14 residues. CDR1 is SGHTA, CDR2 FQGNSA, per germline. J lost 1 base, V lost 3 bases, and 1 base had no gene match. CDR3 DNA: TGTGCCAGCAGCTTGGGACAGGAGAACACTGAAGCTTTCTTT. As protein: CASSLGQENTEAFF.

This chain links TRBV30 with TRBJ1-4; the D is unclear. Germline-derived CDR1 and CDR2 are GTSNPN and SVGIG (reference sequence). The V and J ends lost 3 bases and 6 bases respectively, with 8 bases between them. The CDR3 is made up of 12 amino acids. In nucleotides, the CDR3 is TGTGCCTGGAGCTTTATCGATGAAAAACTGTTTTTT. This translates into CAWSFIDEKLFF.

The chain recombines TRBV5-4 with TRBJ1-1; 12 bases line up with TRBD1. Germline V CDR1 and CDR2: SGHNT, YYREEE (reference sequence). CDR3 length: 17 residues. V dropped 4 bases and J dropped 1; count of bases not matched to a gene: 8. Here the CDR3 reads CASSAGTGGVGNTEAFF. CDR3 bases: TGTGCCAGCAGCGCCGGGACAGGGGGCGTCGGGAACACTGAAGCTTTCTTT.

The chain employs TRBV10-1 and TRBJ2-3, with 9 positions matching TRBD1. In germline, CDR1 is WNHNN, CDR2 SYGVQD (reference sequence). Unmatched junction bases numbered 15, after V lost 7 bases and J lost 4 bases. The CDR3 is made up of 17 amino acids. The CDR3 here is CASIWPRTGECADTQYF. The CDR3 DNA follows: TGCGCCAGCATTTGGCCCCGGACAGGGGAGTGTGCAGATACGCAGTATTTT.

About this clone itself: Other DNA sequences in the same sample also yield this CDR3. The J gene is TRBJ2-7, the V gene TRBV11-1; 7 bases align to TRBD1. V gave up 1 base and J gave up 2 bases; unmatched junction bases: 2. The germline gives CDR1 SGHAT, CDR2 FQDESV (reference sequence). This CDR3 has 14 residues. In DNA form, the CDR3 reads TGTGCCAGCAGCTTAGGGGGACAGCCCTACGAGCAGTACTTC. It codes for CASSLGGQPYEQYF.

This clone was recorded a few times. The chain combines TRBV3-1 (or the pseudogene TRBV3-2) with TRBJ1-6; D is possibly TRBD1 (6 bases). The ends were cut back, 4 bases at V and 7 bases at J, with 11 bases in the middle. This CDR3 has 14 amino acids. Per the germline V gene, CDR1 is LGHDT and CDR2 is YNNKEL (reference sequence). CDR3 nucleotide sequence: TGTGCCAGCAGCCCGGACAGCTTGAATTCACCCCTCCACTTT. Its protein is CASSPDSLNSPLHF.

The V gene is TRBV19, the J gene TRBJ1-1; no firm D call. Deletions cut 6 bases from V and 3 bases from J, with 11 bases between. The CDR3 spans 13 residues. The germline V gene encodes CDR1 LNHDA and CDR2 SQIVND (reference sequence). Here the CDR3 reads CASRAGEYTEAFF. CDR3 in DNA: TGTGCCAGTAGGGCCGGGGAGTACACTGAAGCTTTCTTT.

The rearrangement links TRBV6-5 to TRBJ2-3, with TRBD1 matching 12 bases. Germline trimming cut 6 bases from V and 6 bases from J; bases unmatched to any gene: 7. Germline CDR1 and CDR2: MNHEY and SVGAGI. The CDR3 contains 15 residues. The CDR3 sequence: CASSLGQGASDTQYF. CDR3 DNA sequence: TGTGCCAGCAGCCTGGGACAGGGGGCATCCGATACGCAGTATTTT.

This clone came up a few times. The chain carries TRBV10-3 and TRBJ1-1; D gene ambiguous. From germline, CDR1 is ENHRY and CDR2 SYGVKD. With 3 bases removed from V and 4 bases from J, the gap between germline ends came to 15 bases. The CDR3 loop spans 15 amino acids. CDR3 region: CAISDRTGKGTEAFF. CDR3 nucleotides: TGTGCCATCAGTGACAGGACCGGGAAGGGCACTGAAGCTTTCTTT.

This clone was recorded a few times. V is TRBV6-2 or TRBV6-3 and J is TRBJ1-1, with 9 nucleotides matching TRBD1. Germline V gene lookup returns CDR1 MNHEY and CDR2 SVGEGT. This CDR3 comprises 15 residues. V gave up 5 bases and J gave up 8 bases; unmatched junction bases: 12. The CDR3 region is CASSPTGTGTSEAFF. CDR3 DNA: TGTGCCAGCAGTCCAACCGGGACAGGGACCTCCGAAGCTTTCTTT.

This clone has just a few counts. This sequence joins TRBV7-2 and TRBJ1-1; D is perhaps TRBD1 (6 bases). From germline, CDR1 is SGHTA and CDR2 FQGNSA. This CDR3 has 15 amino acids. Between the trimmed V and J ends, which lost 4 bases and 2 bases, there was a span of 14 bases. CDR3 bases: TGTGCCAGCAGCTCAATCCAGACAGGTAACACTGAAGCTTTCTTT. Its translation: CASSSIQTGNTEAFF.

The rearrangement links TRBV5-1 to TRBJ2-3, with D maybe TRBD1 (6 bases). The CDR3 has 15 amino acids. From germline, CDR1 is SGHRS and CDR2 YFSETQ. V lost 5 bases, J lost 1 base, and 14 bases lay in between. In nucleotides, the CDR3 is TGCGCCAGCAGTACAGGGTCTGGGGGCACAGATACGCAGTATTTT. This encodes CASSTGSGGTDTQYF.

This chain links TRBV30 with TRBJ1-2; tentative D call: TRBD1 (6 bases). V lost 8 bases and J 4 bases, leaving 14 bases between the germline ends. Germline V CDR1 and CDR2: GTSNPN, SVGIG (reference sequence). CDR3 length: 12 amino acids. The chain's CDR3 is CARSGVGYGYTF. Written as DNA, the CDR3 is TGTGCCCGTTCAGGGGTCGGCTATGGCTACACCTTC. The full variable domain, completed using reference TRBV30 and TRBJ1-2, is SQTIHQWPATLVQPVGSPLSLECTVEGTSNPNLYWYRQAAGRGLQLLFYSVGIGQISSEVPQNLSASRPQDRQFILSSKKLLLSDSGFYLCARSGVGYGYTFGSGTRLTVV.

The V call is TRBV10-3, the J call TRBJ2-1; 10 bases line up with TRBD2. The trim removed 11 bases at V and 10 bases at J, leaving 11 bases unmatched. The CDR3 extends over 13 amino acids. Germline CDR1 ENHRY, CDR2 SYGVKD. This CDR3 is CASLASGSHEQFF. In DNA, the CDR3 is TGTGCCTCCCTCGCTAGCGGGAGTCACGAGCAGTTCTTC.

This clone showed up just once. V and J are TRBV7-2 and TRBJ2-5; D possibly corresponds to TRBD2 (6 bases). The CDR3 covers 15 residues. V gave up 1 base and J gave up 2 bases, with 11 bases separating them. Germline V CDR1 and CDR2: SGHTA, FQGNSA. The CDR3, as DNA: TGTGCCAGCAGCTTAGATGCGGGACCTCAAGAGACCCAGTACTTC. This codes for CASSLDAGPQETQYF.